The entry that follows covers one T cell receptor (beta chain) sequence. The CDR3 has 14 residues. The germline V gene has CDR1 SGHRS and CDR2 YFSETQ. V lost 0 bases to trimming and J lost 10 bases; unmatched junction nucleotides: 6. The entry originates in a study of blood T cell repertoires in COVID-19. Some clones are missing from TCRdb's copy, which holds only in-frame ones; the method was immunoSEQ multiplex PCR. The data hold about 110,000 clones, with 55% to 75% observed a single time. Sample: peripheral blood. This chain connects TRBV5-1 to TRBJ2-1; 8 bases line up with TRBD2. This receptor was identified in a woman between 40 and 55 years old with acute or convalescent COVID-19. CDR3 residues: CASSLVPGGWEQFF. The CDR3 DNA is TGCGCCAGCAGCTTGGTTCCGGGAGGGTGGGAGCAGTTCTTC.